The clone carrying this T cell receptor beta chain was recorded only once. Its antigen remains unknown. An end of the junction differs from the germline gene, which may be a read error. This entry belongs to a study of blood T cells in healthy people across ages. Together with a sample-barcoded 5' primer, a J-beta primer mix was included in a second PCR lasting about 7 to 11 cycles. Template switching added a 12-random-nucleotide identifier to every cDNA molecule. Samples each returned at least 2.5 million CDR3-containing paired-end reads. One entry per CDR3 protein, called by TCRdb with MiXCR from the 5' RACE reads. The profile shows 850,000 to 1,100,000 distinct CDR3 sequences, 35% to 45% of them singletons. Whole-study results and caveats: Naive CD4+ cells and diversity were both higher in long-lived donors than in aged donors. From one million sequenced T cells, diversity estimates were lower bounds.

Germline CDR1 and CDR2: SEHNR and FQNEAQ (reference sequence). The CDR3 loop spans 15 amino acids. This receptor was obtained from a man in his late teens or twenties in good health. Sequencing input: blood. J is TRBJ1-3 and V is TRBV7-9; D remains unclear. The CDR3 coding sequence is TGTGCCAGCAGCTTAGCGGGTAGCTCTGAAAACACCATATATTTT. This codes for CASSLAGSSENTIYF.